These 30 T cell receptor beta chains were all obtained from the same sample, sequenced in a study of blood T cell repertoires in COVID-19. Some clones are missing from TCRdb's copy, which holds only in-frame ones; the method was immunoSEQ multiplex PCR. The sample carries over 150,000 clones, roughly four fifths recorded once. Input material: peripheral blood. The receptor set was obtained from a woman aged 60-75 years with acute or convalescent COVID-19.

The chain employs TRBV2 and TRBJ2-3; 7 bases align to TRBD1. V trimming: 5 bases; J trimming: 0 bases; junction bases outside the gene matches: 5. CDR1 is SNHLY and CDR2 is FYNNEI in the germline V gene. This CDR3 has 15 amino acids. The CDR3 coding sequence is TGTGCCAGCAGTCGACAGGGTTCTAGCACAGATACGCAGTATTTT. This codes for CASSRQGSSTDTQYF.

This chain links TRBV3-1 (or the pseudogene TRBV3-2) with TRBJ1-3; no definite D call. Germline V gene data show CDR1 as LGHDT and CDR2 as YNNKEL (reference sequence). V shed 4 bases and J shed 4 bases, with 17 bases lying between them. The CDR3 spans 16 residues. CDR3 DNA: TGTGCCAGCAGCCCACCCGGGTCAGCGGGAGGAAACACCATATATTTT. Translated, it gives CASSPPGSAGGNTIYF.

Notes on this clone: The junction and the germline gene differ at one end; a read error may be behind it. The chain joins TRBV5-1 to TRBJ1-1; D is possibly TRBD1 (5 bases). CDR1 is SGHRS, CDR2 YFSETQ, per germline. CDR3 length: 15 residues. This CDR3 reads CASSFHEGVKTEAFF. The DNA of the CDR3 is TGCGCCAGCAGCTTCCACGAAGGGGTGAAGACTGAAGCTTTCTTT.

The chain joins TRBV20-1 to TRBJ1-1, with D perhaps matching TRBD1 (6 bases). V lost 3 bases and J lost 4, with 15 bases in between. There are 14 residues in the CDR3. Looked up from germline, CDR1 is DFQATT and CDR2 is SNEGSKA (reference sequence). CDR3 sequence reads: CSASWTVKTTEAFF. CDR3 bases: TGCAGTGCTAGTTGGACAGTCAAGACCACTGAAGCTTTCTTT.

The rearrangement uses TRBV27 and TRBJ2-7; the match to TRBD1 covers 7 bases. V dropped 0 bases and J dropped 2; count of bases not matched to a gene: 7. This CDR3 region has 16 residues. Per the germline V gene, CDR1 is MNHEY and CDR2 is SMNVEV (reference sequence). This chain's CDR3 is CASSLSPPGQTYEQYF. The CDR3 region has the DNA TGTGCCAGCAGTTTATCTCCCCCGGGACAGACCTACGAGCAGTACTTC.

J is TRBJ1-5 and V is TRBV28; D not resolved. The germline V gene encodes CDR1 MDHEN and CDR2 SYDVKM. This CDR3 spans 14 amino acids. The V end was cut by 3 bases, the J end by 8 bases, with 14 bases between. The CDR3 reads CASSFRGVWEPQHF. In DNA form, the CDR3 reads TGTGCCAGCAGTTTTCGCGGCGTTTGGGAGCCCCAGCATTTT.

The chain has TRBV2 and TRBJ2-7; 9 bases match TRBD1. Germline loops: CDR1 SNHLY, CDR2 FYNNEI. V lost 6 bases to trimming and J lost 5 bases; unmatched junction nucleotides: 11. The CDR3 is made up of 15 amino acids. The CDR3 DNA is TGTGCCAGCAGAGACGAGGGACAGGGACTTGACGAGCAGTACTTC. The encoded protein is CASRDEGQGLDEQYF.

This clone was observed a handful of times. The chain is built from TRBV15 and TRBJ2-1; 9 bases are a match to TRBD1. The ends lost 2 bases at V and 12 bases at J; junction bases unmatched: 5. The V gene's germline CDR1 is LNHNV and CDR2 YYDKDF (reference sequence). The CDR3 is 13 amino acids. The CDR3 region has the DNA TGTGCCACCAGCAGACCGGGACAGGGTAGGCAGTTCTTC. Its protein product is CATSRPGQGRQFF. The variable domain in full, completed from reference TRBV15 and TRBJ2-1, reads DAMVIQNPRYQVTQFGKPVTLSCSQTLNHNVMYWYQQKSSQAPKLLFHYYDKDFNNEADTPDNFQSRRPNTSFCFLDIRSPGLGDTAMYLCATSRPGQGRQFFGPGTRLTVL.

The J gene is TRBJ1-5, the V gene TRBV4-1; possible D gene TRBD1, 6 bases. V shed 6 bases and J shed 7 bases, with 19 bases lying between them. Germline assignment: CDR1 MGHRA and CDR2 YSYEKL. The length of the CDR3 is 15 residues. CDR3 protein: CASRPNHLQGQPQHF. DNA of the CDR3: TGCGCCAGCAGGCCAAACCATCTACAGGGCCAGCCCCAGCATTTT.

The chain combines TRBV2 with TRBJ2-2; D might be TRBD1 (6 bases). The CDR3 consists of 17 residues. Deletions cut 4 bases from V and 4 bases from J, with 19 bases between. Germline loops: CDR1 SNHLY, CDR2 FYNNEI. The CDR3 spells CASSGWGLPSSTGELFF. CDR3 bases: TGTGCCAGCAGTGGTTGGGGGCTACCCTCGAGCACCGGGGAGCTGTTTTTT. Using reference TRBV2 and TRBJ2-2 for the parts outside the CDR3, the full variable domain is EPEVTQTPSHQVTQMGQEVILRCVPISNHLYFYWYRQILGQKVEFLVSFYNNEISEKSEIFDDQFSVERPDGSNFTLKIRSTKLEDSAMYFCASSGWGLPSSTGELFFGEGSRLTVL.

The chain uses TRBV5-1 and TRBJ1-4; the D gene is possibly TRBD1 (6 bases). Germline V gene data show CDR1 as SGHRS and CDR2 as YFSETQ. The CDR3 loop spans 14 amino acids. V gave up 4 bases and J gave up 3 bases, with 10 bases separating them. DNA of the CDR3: TGCGCCAGCAGCCTTGGACAGCCTAATGAAAAACTGTTTTTT. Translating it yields CASSLGQPNEKLFF.

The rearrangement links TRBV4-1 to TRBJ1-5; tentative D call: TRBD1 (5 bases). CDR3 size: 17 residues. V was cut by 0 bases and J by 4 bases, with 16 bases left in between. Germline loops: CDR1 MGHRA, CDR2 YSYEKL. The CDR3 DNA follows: TGCGCCAGCAGCCAAGATCGTGGGGGAGGCGGAAATCAGCCCCAGCATTTT. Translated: CASSQDRGGGGNQPQHF.

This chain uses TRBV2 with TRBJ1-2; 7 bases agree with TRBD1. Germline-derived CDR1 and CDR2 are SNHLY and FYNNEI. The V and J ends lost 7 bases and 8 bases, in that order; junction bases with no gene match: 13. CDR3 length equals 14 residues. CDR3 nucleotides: TGTGCCAGCATTAGGGACAGCCAAACGGGAGGCTACACCTTC. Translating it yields CASIRDSQTGGYTF.

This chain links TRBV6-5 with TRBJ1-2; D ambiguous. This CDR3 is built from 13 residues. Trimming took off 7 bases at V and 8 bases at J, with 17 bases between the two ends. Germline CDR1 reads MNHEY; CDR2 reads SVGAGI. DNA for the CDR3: TGTGCCAGCACTCGCGGACGGGGAGGGGGCTACACCTTC. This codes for CASTRGRGGGYTF.

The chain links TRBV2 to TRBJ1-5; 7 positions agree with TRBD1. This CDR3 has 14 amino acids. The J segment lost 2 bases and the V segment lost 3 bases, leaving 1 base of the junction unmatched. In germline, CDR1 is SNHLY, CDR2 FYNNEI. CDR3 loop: CASSETGRNQPQHF. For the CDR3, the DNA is TGTGCCAGCAGTGAGACAGGGCGCAATCAGCCCCAGCATTTT.

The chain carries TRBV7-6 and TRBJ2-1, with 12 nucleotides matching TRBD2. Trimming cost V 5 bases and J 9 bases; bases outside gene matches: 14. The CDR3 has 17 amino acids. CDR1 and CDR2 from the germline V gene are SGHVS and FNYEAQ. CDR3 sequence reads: CASSRKPSSGGAGEQFF. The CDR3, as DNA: TGTGCCAGCAGCCGAAAACCGTCTAGCGGGGGGGCCGGTGAGCAGTTCTTC.

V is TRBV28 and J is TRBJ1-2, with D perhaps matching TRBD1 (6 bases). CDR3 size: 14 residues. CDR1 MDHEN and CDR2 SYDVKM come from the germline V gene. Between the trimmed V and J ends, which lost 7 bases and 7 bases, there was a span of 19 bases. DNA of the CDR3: TGTGCCAGCAACCCCTCAGGGGTTCTCCGTGGCTACACCTTC. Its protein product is CASNPSGVLRGYTF.

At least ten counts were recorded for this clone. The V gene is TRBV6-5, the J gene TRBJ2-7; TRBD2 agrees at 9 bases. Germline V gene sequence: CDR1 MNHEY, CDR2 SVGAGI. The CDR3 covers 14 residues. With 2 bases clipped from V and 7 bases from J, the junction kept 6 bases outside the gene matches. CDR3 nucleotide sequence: TGTGCCAGCAGTTACGGAGCTAGCGGGACTGAGCAGTACTTC. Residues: CASSYGASGTEQYF.

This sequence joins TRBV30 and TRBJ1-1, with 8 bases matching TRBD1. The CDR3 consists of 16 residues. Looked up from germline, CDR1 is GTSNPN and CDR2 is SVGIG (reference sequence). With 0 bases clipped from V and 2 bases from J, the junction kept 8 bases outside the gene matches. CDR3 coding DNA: TGTGCCTGGAGTGTAAAGGGACAGGCACCTAACACTGAAGCTTTCTTT. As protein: CAWSVKGQAPNTEAFF.

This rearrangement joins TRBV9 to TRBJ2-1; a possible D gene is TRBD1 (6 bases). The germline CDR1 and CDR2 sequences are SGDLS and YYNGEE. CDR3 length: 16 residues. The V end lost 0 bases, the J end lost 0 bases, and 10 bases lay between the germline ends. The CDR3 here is CASSVGGPSSYNEQFF. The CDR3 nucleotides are TGTGCCAGCAGCGTAGGGGGGCCGAGCTCCTACAATGAGCAGTTCTTC.

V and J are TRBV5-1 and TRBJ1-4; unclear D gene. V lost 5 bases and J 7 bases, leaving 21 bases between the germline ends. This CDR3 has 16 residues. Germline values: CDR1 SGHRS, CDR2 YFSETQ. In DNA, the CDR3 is TGCGCCAGCAGGCTGTCGGACTTCCCTGTAGGTGAAAAACTGTTTTTT. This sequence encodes CASRLSDFPVGEKLFF.

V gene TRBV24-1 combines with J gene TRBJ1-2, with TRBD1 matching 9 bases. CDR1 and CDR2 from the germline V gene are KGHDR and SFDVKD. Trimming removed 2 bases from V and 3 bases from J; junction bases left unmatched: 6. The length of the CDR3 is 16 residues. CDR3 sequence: CATSDSGTGFHYGYTF. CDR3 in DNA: TGTGCCACCAGTGATTCCGGGACAGGGTTCCACTATGGCTACACCTTC.

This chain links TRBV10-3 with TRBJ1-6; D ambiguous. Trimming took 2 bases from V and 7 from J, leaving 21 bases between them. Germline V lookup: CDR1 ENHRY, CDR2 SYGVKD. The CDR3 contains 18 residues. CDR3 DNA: TGTGCCATCAGTGAGGTTCCCTTTATACAGTCCTCGAATTCACCCCTCCACTTT. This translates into CAISEVPFIQSSNSPLHF.

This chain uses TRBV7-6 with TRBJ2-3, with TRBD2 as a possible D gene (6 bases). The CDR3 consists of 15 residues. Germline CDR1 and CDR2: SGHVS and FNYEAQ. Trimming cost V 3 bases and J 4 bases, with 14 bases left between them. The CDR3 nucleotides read TGTGCCAGCAGCTTGGGACTCGAAGTCCCAGATACGCAGTATTTT. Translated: CASSLGLEVPDTQYF.

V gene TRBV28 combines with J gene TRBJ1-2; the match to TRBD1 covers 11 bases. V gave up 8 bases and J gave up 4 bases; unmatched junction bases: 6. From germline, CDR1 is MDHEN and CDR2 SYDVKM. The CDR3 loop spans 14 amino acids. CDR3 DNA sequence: TGTGCCAGCGCGGGACAGGGGGATTTCTATGGCTACACCTTC. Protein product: CASAGQGDFYGYTF.

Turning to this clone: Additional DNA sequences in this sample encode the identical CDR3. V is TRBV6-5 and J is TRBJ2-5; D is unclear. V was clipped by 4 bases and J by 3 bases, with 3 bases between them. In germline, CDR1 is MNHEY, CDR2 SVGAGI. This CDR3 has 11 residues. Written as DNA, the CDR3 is TGTGCCAGCAGTTCGGAAGAGACCCAGTACTTC. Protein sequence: CASSSEETQYF.

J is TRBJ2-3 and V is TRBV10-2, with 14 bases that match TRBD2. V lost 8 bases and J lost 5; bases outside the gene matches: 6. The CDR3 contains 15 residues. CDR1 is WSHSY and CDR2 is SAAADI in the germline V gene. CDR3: CASRTSGGPGDTQYF. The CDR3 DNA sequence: TGCGCCAGCCGGACTAGCGGGGGGCCGGGAGATACGCAGTATTTT.

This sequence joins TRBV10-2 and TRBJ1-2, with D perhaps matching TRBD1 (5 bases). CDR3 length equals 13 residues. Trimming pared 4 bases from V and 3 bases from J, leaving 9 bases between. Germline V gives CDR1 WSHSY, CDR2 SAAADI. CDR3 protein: CASSGGVDYGYTF. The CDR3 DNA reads TGCGCCAGCAGTGGGGGGGTTGACTATGGCTACACCTTC.

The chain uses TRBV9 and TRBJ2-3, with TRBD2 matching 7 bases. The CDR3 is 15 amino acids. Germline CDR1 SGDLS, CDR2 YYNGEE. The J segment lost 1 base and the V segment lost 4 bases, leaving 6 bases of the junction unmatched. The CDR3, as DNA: TGTGCCAGCAGCCCCCCCAGCGGGGGCACAGATACGCAGTATTTT. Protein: CASSPPSGGTDTQYF.

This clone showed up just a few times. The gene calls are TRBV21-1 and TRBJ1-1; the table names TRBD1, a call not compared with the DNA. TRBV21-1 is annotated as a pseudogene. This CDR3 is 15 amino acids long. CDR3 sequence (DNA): TGTGCCAGCAGCACTCTTGCGGACAGACACACTGAAGCTTTCTTT. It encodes CASSTLADRHTEAFF.